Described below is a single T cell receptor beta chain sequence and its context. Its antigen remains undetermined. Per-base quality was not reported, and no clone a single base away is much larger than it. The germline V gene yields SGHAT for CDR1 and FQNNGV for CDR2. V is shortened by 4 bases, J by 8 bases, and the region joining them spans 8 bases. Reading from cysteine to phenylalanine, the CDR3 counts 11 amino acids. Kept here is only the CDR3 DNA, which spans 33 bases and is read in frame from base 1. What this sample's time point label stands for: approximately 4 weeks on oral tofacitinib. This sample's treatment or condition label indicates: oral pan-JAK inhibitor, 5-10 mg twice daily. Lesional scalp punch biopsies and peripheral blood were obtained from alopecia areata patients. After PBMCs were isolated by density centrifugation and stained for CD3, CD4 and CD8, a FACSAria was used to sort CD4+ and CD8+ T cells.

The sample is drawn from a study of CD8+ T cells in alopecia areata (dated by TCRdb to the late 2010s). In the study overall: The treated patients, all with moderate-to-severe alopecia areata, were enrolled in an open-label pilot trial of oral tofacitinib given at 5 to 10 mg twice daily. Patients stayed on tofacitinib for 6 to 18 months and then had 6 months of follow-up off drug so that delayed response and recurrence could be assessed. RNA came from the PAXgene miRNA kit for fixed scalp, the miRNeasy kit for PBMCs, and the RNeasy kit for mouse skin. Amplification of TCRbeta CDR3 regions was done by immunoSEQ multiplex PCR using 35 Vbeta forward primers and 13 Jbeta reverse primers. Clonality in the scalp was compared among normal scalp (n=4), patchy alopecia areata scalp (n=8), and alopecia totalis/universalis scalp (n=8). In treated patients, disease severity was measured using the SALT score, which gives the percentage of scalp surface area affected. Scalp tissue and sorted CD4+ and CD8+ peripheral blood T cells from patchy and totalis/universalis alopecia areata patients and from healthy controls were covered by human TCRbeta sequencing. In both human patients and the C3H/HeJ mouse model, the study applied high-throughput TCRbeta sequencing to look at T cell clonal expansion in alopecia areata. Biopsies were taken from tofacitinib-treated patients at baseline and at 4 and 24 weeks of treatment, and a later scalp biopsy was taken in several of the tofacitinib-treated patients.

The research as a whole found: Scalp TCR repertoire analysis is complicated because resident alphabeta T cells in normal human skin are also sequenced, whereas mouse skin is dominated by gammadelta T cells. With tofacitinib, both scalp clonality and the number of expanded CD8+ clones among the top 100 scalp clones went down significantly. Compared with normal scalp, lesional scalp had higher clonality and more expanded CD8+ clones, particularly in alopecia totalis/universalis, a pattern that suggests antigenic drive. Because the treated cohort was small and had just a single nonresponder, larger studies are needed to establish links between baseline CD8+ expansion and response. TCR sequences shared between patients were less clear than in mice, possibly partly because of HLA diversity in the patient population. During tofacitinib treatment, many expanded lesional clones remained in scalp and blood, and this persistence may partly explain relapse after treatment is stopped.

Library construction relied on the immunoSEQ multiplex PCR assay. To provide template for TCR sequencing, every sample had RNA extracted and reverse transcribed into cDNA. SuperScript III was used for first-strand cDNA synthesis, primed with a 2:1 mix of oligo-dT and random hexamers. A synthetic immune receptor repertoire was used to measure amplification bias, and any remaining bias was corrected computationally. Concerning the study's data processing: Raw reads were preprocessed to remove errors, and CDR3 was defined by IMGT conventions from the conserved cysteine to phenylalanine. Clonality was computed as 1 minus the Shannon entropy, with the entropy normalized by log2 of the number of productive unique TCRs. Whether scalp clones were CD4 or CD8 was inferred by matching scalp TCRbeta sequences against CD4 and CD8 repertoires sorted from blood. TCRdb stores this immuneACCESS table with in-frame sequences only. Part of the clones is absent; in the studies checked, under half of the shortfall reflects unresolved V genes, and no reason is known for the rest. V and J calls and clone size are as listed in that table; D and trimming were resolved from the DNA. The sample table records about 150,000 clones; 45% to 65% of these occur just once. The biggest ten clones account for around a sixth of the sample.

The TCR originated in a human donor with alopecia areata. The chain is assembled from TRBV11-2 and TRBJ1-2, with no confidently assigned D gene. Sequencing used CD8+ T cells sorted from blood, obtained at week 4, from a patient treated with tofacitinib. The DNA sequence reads TGTGCCAGCAGCTCTGTCGGAGGCTACACCTTC. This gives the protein CASSSVGGYTF. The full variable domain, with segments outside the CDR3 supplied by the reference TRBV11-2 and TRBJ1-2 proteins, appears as EAGVAQSPRYKIIEKRQSVAFWCNPISGHATLYWYQQILGQGPKLLIQFQNNGVVDDSQLPKDRFSAERLKGVDSTLKIQPAKLEDSAVYLCASSSVGGYTFGSGTRLTVV.